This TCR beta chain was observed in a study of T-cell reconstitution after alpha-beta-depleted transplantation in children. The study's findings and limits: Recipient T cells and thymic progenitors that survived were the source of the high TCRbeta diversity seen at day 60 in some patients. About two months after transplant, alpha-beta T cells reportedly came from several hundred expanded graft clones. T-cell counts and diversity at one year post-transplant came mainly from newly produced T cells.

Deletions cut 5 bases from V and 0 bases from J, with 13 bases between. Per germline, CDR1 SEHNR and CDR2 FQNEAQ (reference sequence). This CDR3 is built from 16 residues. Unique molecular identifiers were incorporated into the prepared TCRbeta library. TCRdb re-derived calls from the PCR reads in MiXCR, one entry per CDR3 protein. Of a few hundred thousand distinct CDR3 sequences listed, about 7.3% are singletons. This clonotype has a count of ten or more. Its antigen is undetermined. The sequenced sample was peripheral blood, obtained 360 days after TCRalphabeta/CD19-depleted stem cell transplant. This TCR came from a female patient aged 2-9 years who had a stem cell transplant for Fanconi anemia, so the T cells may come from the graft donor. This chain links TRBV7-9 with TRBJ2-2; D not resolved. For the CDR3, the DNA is TGTGCCAGCAGCGAACGACGGAATCCGAACACCGGGGAGCTGTTTTTT. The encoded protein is CASSERRNPNTGELFF.